Described below is a single TCR beta chain sequence and its context. The germline CDR1 and CDR2 sequences are LGHDT and YNNKEL (reference sequence). The CDR3 sequence is 13 residues long. Trimming left V 0 bases short and J 4 bases short, with 4 bases between. This entry belongs to a study of blood T cell repertoires in COVID-19. Assay used: immunoSEQ multiplex PCR; TCRdb lists only in-frame clones, some missing. Among roughly 66,000 clones, approximately 79% were seen once, and the ten largest hold 5% to 7.5%. The clonotype originates from a man between 60 and 75 years old with acute or convalescent COVID-19. The chain links TRBV3-1 (or the pseudogene TRBV3-2) to TRBJ1-3; D is ambiguous. Sequenced: peripheral blood. The CDR3 coding sequence is TGTGCCAGCAGCCAAGACCGGGGAAACACCATATATTTT. It translates to CASSQDRGNTIYF.